Below, 2 T cell receptor beta chains from the same sample are listed, as sequenced in a study of blood T cell repertoires in COVID-19. Sequenced by immunoSEQ multiplex PCR; TCRdb stores in-frame clones only, minus some. Seen here are 99,000 or so clones, 85% to 90% observed once, and the top ten hold 4% to 6%. Sequencing was done on a sample of peripheral blood. The receptors shown here come from a human donor in a cohort sampled during active COVID-19.

The chain employs TRBV7-3 and TRBJ2-1, with D hard to call. Germline lookup yields CDR1 SGHTA and CDR2 FQGTGA. Deletions cut 9 bases from V and 0 bases from J, with 12 bases between. The CDR3 is made up of 14 amino acids. The CDR3 sequence is CASSSGSSYNEQFF. In nucleotides, the CDR3 is TGTGCCAGTTCTTCAGGAAGCTCCTACAATGAGCAGTTCTTC.

The chain carries TRBV6-6 and TRBJ2-5, with 12 bases lining up with TRBD2. CDR3 length: 15 residues. Germline V lookup: CDR1 MNHNY, CDR2 SVGAGI (reference sequence). The V and J ends lost 6 bases and 5 bases, in that order; junction bases with no gene match: 7. The DNA for the CDR3 is TGTGCCAGCAGCCCCCCTAGCGGGGGGGCGGAGACCCAGTACTTC. Translating it yields CASSPPSGGAETQYF.